The entry below describes one TCR beta chain. Germline trimming cut 2 bases from V and 10 bases from J; bases unmatched to any gene: 3. The CDR3 contains 15 residues. CDR1 MNHEY and CDR2 SVGAGI come from the germline V gene. This specimen belongs to a study of cytomegalovirus exposure and HLA in healthy donors. This table comes from immunoSEQ multiplex PCR, and its TCRdb copy is limited to in-frame clones, with some not included. The sample carries around 250,000 clones, about 90% recorded once. The sequence was collected from a woman aged 18-35 years in good health and CMV-seronegative. This chain links TRBV6-5 with TRBJ1-6; 12 bases fit TRBD1. The specimen was PBMCs. The DNA for the CDR3 is TGTGCCAGCAGTTACGGGGACAGGGGGCTCTCACCCCTCCACTTT. This gives the protein CASSYGDRGLSPLHF.